One and the same sample provided the 21 T cell receptor beta chains below, sequenced in a study of T-cell reconstitution after alpha-beta-depleted transplantation in children. Unique molecular identifiers were incorporated during preparation of the TCRbeta library. In TCRdb, the PCR reads were re-called with MiXCR into one record per CDR3 protein. The sample contains some 830,000 distinct CDR3 sequences, under 20% of which appear only once. The sample was PBMCs, mostly from graft donor cells, taken 360 days after TCRalphabeta/CD19-depleted stem cell transplant. The receptors shown here come from a male patient under 18 who had a stem cell transplant for acute lymphoblastic leukemia, so the T cells may come from the graft donor.

The chain links TRBV12-3 or TRBV12-4 to TRBJ1-2, with TRBD1 identical over 7 bases. V lost 2 bases and J lost 6; bases outside the gene matches: 12. This CDR3 has 16 residues. CDR3 protein: CASSLRSGQALDGYTF. CDR3 in DNA: TGTGCCAGCAGTTTACGGAGCGGACAGGCACTCGATGGCTACACCTTC.

This clonotype appeared many times. The V gene is TRBV29-1, the J gene TRBJ2-3; D not certain. The CDR3 totals 12 residues. V was shortened by 0 bases and J by 10 bases, with 11 bases between the two germline ends. The V gene's germline CDR1 is SQVTM and CDR2 ANQGSEA. Here the CDR3 reads CSVEDATASQYF. The CDR3 region has the DNA TGCAGCGTTGAAGACGCAACAGCCTCGCAGTATTTT.

This clonotype was found many times. The chain joins TRBV4-1 to TRBJ2-7; 7 nucleotides agree with TRBD1. Per the germline V gene, CDR1 is MGHRA and CDR2 is YSYEKL. With 4 bases clipped from V and 3 bases from J, the junction kept 3 bases outside the gene matches. The CDR3 runs 13 residues. CDR3 nucleotide sequence: TGCGCCAGCAGCCCCGGGACAGTCTACGAGCAGTACTTC. Its translation is CASSPGTVYEQYF.

This clonotype was detected ten times or more. The chain employs TRBV20-1 and TRBJ2-1; no reliable D call. Germline assignment: CDR1 DFQATT and CDR2 SNEGSKA (reference sequence). V lost 7 bases and J lost 0, with 10 bases in between. This CDR3 has 13 residues. This chain's CDR3 is CSVRRYSYNEQFF. CDR3 coding DNA: TGCAGTGTGCGGCGTTACTCCTACAATGAGCAGTTCTTC.

J is TRBJ2-7 and V is TRBV27; D might be TRBD2 (6 bases). In germline, CDR1 is MNHEY, CDR2 SMNVEV (reference sequence). CDR3 length: 16 amino acids. V lost 4 bases and J 0 bases, leaving 16 bases between the germline ends. In DNA form, the CDR3 reads TGTGCCAGCAGTTGGGCCCGGACGGGAGCCTCCTACGAGCAGTACTTC. It yields the protein CASSWARTGASYEQYF.

J is TRBJ2-7 and V is TRBV3-1, with TRBD1 as a possible D gene (5 bases). Germline V gene sequence: CDR1 LGHDT, CDR2 YNNKEL (reference sequence). The CDR3 extends over 14 amino acids. Trimming stripped 2 bases from V and 4 bases from J, with 12 bases between. CDR3 DNA sequence: TGTGCCAGCAGCCAACTCCACAGGTCTTACGAGCAGTACTTC. Its translation is CASSQLHRSYEQYF.

This clonotype was seen only a few times. The rearrangement links TRBV20-1 to TRBJ2-1; 7 bases line up with TRBD2. Germline V lookup: CDR1 DFQATT, CDR2 SNEGSKA (reference sequence). This CDR3 is built from 11 residues. V trimming: 7 bases; J trimming: 6 bases; junction bases outside the gene matches: 3. The CDR3 loop is CSGEGLNEQFF. The CDR3 DNA sequence: TGCAGTGGGGAGGGCCTCAATGAGCAGTTCTTC.

The CDR3 protein is CASSLWTGGAGTGELFF. CDR3 DNA sequence: TGTGCCAGCAGCCTATGGACAGGGGGCGCGGGCACCGGGGAGCTGTTTTTT. The chain employs TRBV4-2 and TRBJ2-2; 11 bases align to TRBD1. Germline V gene lookup returns CDR1 LGHNA and CDR2 YNFKEQ. The CDR3 extends over 17 amino acids. The ends lost 4 bases at V and 4 bases at J; junction bases unmatched: 8.

This clonotype was recorded a few times. The rearrangement uses TRBV20-1 and TRBJ2-7, with TRBD2 as a possible D gene (5 bases). The CDR3 is made up of 15 amino acids. Trimming stripped 6 bases from V and 7 bases from J, with 25 bases between. From germline, CDR1 is DFQATT and CDR2 SNEGSKA (reference sequence). CDR3 loop: CSAQASGPPRAEQYF. CDR3 sequence (DNA): TGCAGTGCCCAGGCGTCGGGTCCTCCGAGGGCGGAGCAGTACTTC.

The V gene is TRBV15, the J gene TRBJ1-1; the match to TRBD1 covers 8 bases. Germline CDR1 is LNHNV and CDR2 is YYDKDF (reference sequence). Losses at the gene ends were 7 bases for V and 4 bases for J; bases not matched to a gene: 8. This CDR3 has 14 residues. The CDR3 sequence: CATTQGAQGTEAFF. CDR3 DNA: TGTGCCACCACGCAGGGGGCCCAGGGCACTGAAGCTTTCTTT.

The table lists this clonotype with many counts. The chain links TRBV5-1 to TRBJ2-1; the match to TRBD2 covers 7 bases. The trim removed 0 bases at V and 7 bases at J, leaving 7 bases unmatched. This CDR3 spans 15 amino acids. CDR1 SGHRS and CDR2 YFSETQ come from the germline V gene. CDR3 coding DNA: TGCGCCAGCAGCTTGGTGGCGGGAGATATTAATGAGCAGTTCTTC. Translated, it gives CASSLVAGDINEQFF.

The sample holds a few counts of this clonotype. The gene calls are TRBV4-1 and TRBJ2-7, with TRBD2 identical over 8 bases. The J segment lost 0 bases and the V segment lost 0 bases, leaving 4 bases of the junction unmatched. This CDR3 contains 16 residues. Germline V gene sequence: CDR1 MGHRA, CDR2 YSYEKL. CDR3 DNA: TGCGCCAGCAGCCAAGACGGTCGGGAGGGCTCCTACGAGCAGTACTTC. Protein sequence: CASSQDGREGSYEQYF.

This clonotype has at least ten counts. The chain has TRBV15 and TRBJ2-1; 10 positions agree with TRBD2. Trimming removed 0 bases from V and 4 bases from J; junction bases left unmatched: 15. This CDR3 region has 20 residues. Germline values: CDR1 LNHNV, CDR2 YYDKDF (reference sequence). The CDR3 loop reads CATSRDPPRISGRRYNEQFF. The CDR3 DNA reads as TGTGCCACCAGCAGAGATCCACCCCGTATTAGCGGGAGGCGATACAATGAGCAGTTCTTC.

V usage is TRBV7-2 and J usage is TRBJ1-5, with a possible D match to TRBD1 (5 bases). Per germline, CDR1 SGHTA and CDR2 FQGNSA. The CDR3 loop spans 15 amino acids. V was shortened by 3 bases and J by 3 bases, with 12 bases between the two germline ends. The CDR3 loop reads CASSFSRDYNQPQHF. For the CDR3, the DNA is TGTGCCAGCAGCTTCAGCCGGGACTACAATCAGCCCCAGCATTTT.

This clonotype was counted a few times. J is TRBJ2-3 and V is TRBV5-1; 14 bases agree with TRBD2. The J segment lost 4 bases and the V segment lost 2 bases, leaving 3 bases of the junction unmatched. The germline gives CDR1 SGHRS, CDR2 YFSETQ. This CDR3 comprises 16 residues. The CDR3 DNA sequence: TGCGCCAGCAGCTTCAGGGGACTAGCGGGAGCAGATACGCAGTATTTT. It is translated as CASSFRGLAGADTQYF. Together with reference TRBV5-1 and TRBJ2-3, the CDR3 gives the full variable domain: KAGVTQTPRYLIKTRGQQVTLSCSPISGHRSVSWYQQTPGQGLQFLFEYFSETQRNKGNFPGRFSGRQFSNSRSEMNVSTLELGDSALYLCASSFRGLAGADTQYFGPGTRLTVL.

This chain joins TRBV6-5 and TRBJ2-1; D is undetermined. This CDR3 contains 17 residues. With 4 bases removed from V and 0 bases from J, the gap between germline ends came to 16 bases. Germline assignment: CDR1 MNHEY and CDR2 SVGAGI. The CDR3 DNA is TGTGCCAGCAGTTTCCCATTTCGGACCGACTCCTACAATGAGCAGTTCTTC. Amino acid sequence: CASSFPFRTDSYNEQFF.

V is TRBV10-2 and J is TRBJ1-1; D is ambiguous. Trimming pared 7 bases from V and 4 bases from J, leaving 10 bases between. The CDR3 spans 12 residues. The germline CDR1 and CDR2 sequences are WSHSY and SAAADI. CDR3 coding DNA: TGCGCCAGCACCGAGGCCGTCACTGAAGCTTTCTTT. The encoded protein is CASTEAVTEAFF.

The chain has TRBV5-1 and TRBJ1-5; TRBD1 might be the D (5 bases). There are 15 residues in the CDR3. The germline V and J ends were trimmed by 3 bases and 1 base, with 11 bases remaining between them. Germline V gene sequence: CDR1 SGHRS, CDR2 YFSETQ. The CDR3 sequence: CASSSSGRSNQPQHF. CDR3 in DNA: TGCGCCAGCAGCTCGTCGGGACGGAGCAATCAGCCCCAGCATTTT. The full variable domain, completed using reference TRBV5-1 and TRBJ1-5, is KAGVTQTPRYLIKTRGQQVTLSCSPISGHRSVSWYQQTPGQGLQFLFEYFSETQRNKGNFPGRFSGRQFSNSRSEMNVSTLELGDSALYLCASSSSGRSNQPQHFGDGTRLSIL.

V usage is TRBV5-1 and J usage is TRBJ2-7; possibly TRBD2 for D (6 bases). CDR3 length equals 16 residues. Germline V CDR1 and CDR2: SGHRS, YFSETQ. V dropped 0 bases and J dropped 3 bases, with 16 bases sitting between them. The DNA for the CDR3 is TGCGCCAGCAGCTTGGACGGCCCAGTGGGGGGCTACGAGCAGTACTTC. It is translated as CASSLDGPVGGYEQYF.

The rearrangement joins TRBV4-1 to TRBJ2-1; perhaps TRBD2 as D (7 bases). Per germline, CDR1 MGHRA and CDR2 YSYEKL. This CDR3 is built from 16 residues. V was cut by 4 bases and J by 5 bases, with 18 bases left in between. The CDR3 spells CASSPLLQRDNNEQFF. CDR3 sequence (DNA): TGCGCCAGCAGCCCCCTATTGCAGCGGGACAACAATGAGCAGTTCTTC.

The chain has TRBV4-1 and TRBJ2-4, with D unresolved. The germline V gene encodes CDR1 MGHRA and CDR2 YSYEKL. CDR3 length: 14 amino acids. With 4 bases removed from V and 7 bases from J, the gap between germline ends came to 14 bases. The CDR3 DNA sequence: TGCGCCAGCAGCCGCGGCATGACCGGGAACATTCAGTACTTC. Encoded protein: CASSRGMTGNIQYF.